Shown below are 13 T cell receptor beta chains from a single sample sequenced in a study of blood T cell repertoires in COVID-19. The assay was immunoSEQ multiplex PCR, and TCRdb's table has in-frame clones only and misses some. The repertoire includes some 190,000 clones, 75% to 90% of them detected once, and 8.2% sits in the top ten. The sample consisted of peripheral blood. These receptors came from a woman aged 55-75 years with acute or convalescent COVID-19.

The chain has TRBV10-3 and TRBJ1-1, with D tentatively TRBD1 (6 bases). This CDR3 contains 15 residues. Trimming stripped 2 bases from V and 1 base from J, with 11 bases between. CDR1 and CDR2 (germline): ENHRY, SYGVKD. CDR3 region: CAISERGGPNTEAFF. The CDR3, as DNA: TGTGCCATCAGTGAGAGGGGGGGGCCGAACACTGAAGCTTTCTTT.

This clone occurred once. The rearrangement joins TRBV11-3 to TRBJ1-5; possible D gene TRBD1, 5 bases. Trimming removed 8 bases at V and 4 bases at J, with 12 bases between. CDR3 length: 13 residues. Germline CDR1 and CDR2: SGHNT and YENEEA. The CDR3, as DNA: TGTGCCAGCGCCCAGGGTCCAAATCAGCCCCAGCATTTT. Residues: CASAQGPNQPQHF.

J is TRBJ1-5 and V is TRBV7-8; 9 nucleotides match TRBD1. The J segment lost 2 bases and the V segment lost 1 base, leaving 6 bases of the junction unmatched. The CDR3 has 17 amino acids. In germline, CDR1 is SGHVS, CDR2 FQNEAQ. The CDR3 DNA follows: TGTGCCAGCAGCTTAGGGGGACAGGGATCTGGCAATCAGCCCCAGCATTTT. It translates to CASSLGGQGSGNQPQHF.

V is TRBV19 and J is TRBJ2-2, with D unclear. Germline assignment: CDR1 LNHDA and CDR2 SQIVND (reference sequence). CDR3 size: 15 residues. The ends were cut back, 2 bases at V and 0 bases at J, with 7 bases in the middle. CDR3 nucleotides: TGTGCCAGTAGTATAAGAACAACGAACACCGGGGAGCTGTTTTTT. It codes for CASSIRTTNTGELFF.

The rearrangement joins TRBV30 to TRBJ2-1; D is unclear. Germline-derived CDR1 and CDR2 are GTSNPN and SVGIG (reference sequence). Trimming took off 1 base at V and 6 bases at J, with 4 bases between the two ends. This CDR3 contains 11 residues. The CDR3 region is CAWSARNEQFF. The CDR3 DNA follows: TGTGCCTGGAGTGCCCGCAATGAGCAGTTCTTC.

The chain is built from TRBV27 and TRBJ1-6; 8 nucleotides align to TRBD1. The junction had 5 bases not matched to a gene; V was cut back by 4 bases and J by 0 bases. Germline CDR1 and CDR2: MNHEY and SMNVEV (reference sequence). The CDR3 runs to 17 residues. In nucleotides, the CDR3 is TGTGCCAGCAGTTCCGGACAGGGAAGCTCCTATAATTCACCCCTCCACTTT. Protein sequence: CASSSGQGSSYNSPLHF.

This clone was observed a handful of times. The CDR3: CASSLAARQGARNYGYTF. CDR3 coding DNA: TGTGCCAGCAGTTTAGCCGCGCGGCAGGGGGCGCGTAACTATGGCTACACCTTC. The rearrangement joins TRBV27 to TRBJ1-2; 8 positions match TRBD1. Unmatched junction bases numbered 12, after V lost 2 bases and J lost 1 base. This CDR3 is built from 18 residues. Germline lookup yields CDR1 MNHEY and CDR2 SMNVEV (reference sequence).

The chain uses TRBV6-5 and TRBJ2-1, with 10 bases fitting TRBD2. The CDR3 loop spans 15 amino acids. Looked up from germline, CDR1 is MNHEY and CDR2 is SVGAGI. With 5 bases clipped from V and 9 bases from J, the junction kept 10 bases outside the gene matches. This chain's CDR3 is CASSPRGAGGVEQFF. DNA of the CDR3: TGTGCCAGCAGTCCGAGGGGAGCGGGAGGGGTTGAGCAGTTCTTC.

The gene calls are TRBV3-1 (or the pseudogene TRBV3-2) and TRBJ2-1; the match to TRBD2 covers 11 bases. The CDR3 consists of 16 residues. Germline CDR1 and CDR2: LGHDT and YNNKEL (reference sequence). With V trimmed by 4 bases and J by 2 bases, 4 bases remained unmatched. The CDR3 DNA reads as TGTGCCAGCAGCCGGGCTAGCGGGGGGACCTACAATGAGCAGTTCTTC. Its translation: CASSRASGGTYNEQFF.

The CDR3, as DNA: TGCGCCAGCAGTGACGGCGGGCGCACAGATACGCAGTATTTT. This codes for CASSDGGRTDTQYF. This rearrangement joins TRBV10-1 to TRBJ2-3; tentative D call: TRBD2 (5 bases). CDR1 and CDR2 from the germline V gene are WNHNN and SYGVQD (reference sequence). V lost 3 bases and J 1 base, leaving 8 bases between the germline ends. The CDR3 contains 14 residues.

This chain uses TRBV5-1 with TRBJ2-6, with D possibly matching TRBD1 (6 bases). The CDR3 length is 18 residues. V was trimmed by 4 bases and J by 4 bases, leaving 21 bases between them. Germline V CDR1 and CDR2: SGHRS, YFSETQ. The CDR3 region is CASSLGQRGALGANVLTF. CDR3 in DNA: TGCGCCAGCAGCCTAGGACAGCGAGGGGCTCTGGGGGCCAACGTCCTGACTTTC. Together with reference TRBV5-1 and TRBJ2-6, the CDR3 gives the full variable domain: KAGVTQTPRYLIKTRGQQVTLSCSPISGHRSVSWYQQTPGQGLQFLFEYFSETQRNKGNFPGRFSGRQFSNSRSEMNVSTLELGDSALYLCASSLGQRGALGANVLTFGAGSRLTVL.

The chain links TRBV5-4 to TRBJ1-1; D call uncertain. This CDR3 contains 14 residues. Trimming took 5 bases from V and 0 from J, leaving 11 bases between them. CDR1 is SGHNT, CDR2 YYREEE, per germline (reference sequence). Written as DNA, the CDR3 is TGTGCCAGCAGTATGGCCCCCCTGAACACTGAAGCTTTCTTT. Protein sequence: CASSMAPLNTEAFF.

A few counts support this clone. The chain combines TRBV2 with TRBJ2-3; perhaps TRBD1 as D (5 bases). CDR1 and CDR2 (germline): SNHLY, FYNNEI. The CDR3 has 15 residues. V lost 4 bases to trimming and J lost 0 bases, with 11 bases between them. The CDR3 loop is CASSGAGFSTDTQYF. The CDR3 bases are TGTGCCAGCAGTGGGGCAGGGTTTAGCACAGATACGCAGTATTTT.